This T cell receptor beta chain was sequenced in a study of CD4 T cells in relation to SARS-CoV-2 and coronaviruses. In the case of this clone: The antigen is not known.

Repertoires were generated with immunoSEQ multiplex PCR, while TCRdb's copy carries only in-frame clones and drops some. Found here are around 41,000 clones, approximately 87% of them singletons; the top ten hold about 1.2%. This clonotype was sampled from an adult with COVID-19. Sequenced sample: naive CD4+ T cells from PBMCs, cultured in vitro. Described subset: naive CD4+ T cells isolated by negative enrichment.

The CDR3 loop reads CASRPGSGRTYNEQFF. The CDR3 coding sequence is TGTGCCAGCAGGCCGGGTAGCGGGAGGACCTACAATGAGCAGTTCTTC. The chain joins TRBV2 to TRBJ2-1; TRBD2 matches 10 bases. V gave up 6 bases and J gave up 2 bases; unmatched junction bases: 7. The germline gives CDR1 SNHLY, CDR2 FYNNEI. The CDR3 consists of 16 residues. The full variable domain, in which reference TRBV2 and TRBJ2-1 provide the parts outside the CDR3, is EPEVTQTPSHQVTQMGQEVILRCVPISNHLYFYWYRQILGQKVEFLVSFYNNEISEKSEIFDDQFSVERPDGSNFTLKIRSTKLEDSAMYFCASRPGSGRTYNEQFFGPGTRLTVL.